This T cell receptor beta chain originates from a study of shared clonotypes between healthy human individuals (dated by TCRdb to the early 2020s). Broadly, across the study: A couple of women and a few men aged 18 to 49 years were included in the cohort. To estimate repertoire size and how much clonotypes are shared between individuals, the study performed deep sequencing of blood TCR repertoires from a handful of healthy adults. For each donor, three plates each were used for CD4 naive and CD4 memory, two plates were used for CD8 naive, and one plate was used for CD8 memory. Leukapheresis yielded between about 0.85 and 10 billion PBMCs per donor. To increase sequencing depth and limit assay-specific biases, TCR repertoire library preparation and sequencing were carried out by different laboratories using diverse techniques. Here is what the overall study found, with its caveats: Only blood was sampled, and tissue TCR repertoires likely differ from those in blood. Even with the large sequencing depth, rarefaction of the sorted-subset datasets indicated that sequencing was incomplete. Compared with non-shared clonotypes, clonotypes shared by all four sorted-subset donors had higher generation probabilities. About 5% of naive CD4, around 3.6% of naive CD8, approximately 2.2% of memory CD4, and approximately 0.39% of memory CD8 clonotypes were shared across a few donors. Naive subsets generally had larger estimated clonotype richness than memory subsets. Because the study included only a small number of donors, the genetic and exposure-history diversity represented was limited. Based on pairwise subsampling, the degree of clonotype sharing among donors was expected to be affected by sequencing depth.

Looking up the germline V gene (reference sequence) yields CDR1 GTSNPN and CDR2 SVGIG. Relative to germline, V is 4 bases shorter and J is 6 bases shorter, with 15 bases between their ends. Spanning cysteine to phenylalanine, the CDR3 consists of 13 amino acids. Of the read, only the CDR3 DNA is kept; its 39 bases are in frame from base 1. Concerning this clone itself: The antigen it binds to is not known. Base quality data are lacking; no much larger clone is found one base away.

The donors were healthy, HIV-negative adults with no recently reported acute infections or vaccinations. Every donor was a Caucasian adult living in Nashville, Tennessee, USA. CD4+ T cells were enriched by magnetic negative selection; naive cells were then positively selected on CD45RA, and the negative fraction formed the memory subset. After blood collection by leukapheresis, PBMCs were isolated using Ficoll-Histopaque density gradient centrifugation and then cryopreserved in the vapor phase of liquid nitrogen. Analytical flow cytometry was used to check the purity and quantity of each magnetically sorted T cell population. Genomic DNA was isolated from every sorted fraction and measured by UV absorbance on a Nanodrop 2000c. Using the deep immunoSEQ assay, multiplex PCR amplified TCR CDR3 regions from genomic DNA. Extracted genomic DNA from each cell subset was spread evenly across all wells of several immunoSEQ 96-well plates, with each plate serving as a replicate. For sorted subsets, each replicate PCR was loaded with 200 ng genomic DNA, equivalent to approximately 33,000 T cell genomes. Purified libraries were quantified with a Qubit 3.0 fluorometer, sized on a Bioanalyzer 2100, and re-quantified with the KAPA Library Quantification kit. A separate single-read 150-cycle Illumina NextSeq 550 flow cell was used to sequence each immunoSEQ 96-well plate. The original pipeline was this. Because only junctional sequences without quality scores were contained in the immunoSEQ output, filtering matching that applied to full-length reads could not be performed. Sequences were annotated with PyIR, a Python wrapper for IgBLAST v1.9, using IMGT germline references to assign V/J genes and CDR3. Any read was removed if the V/J assignment was weak (E-value above 1e-6), the CDR3 was missing, or the read contained stop codons, out-of-frame junctions, or ambiguous translated residues. V3J clonotypes were defined as sequences sharing an identical inferred V gene, J gene, and CDR3 amino acid sequence. Percentage overlap between repertoires was computed as shared unique clonotypes divided by the size of the smaller repertoire. Richness of each repertoire was evaluated using RTK rarefaction, the Chao1 estimator, and Recon v2.1 estimates of unobserved clonotypes. For all TCRbeta clonotypes obtained by the gDNA method from a few donors, generation probabilities were computed with OLGA. Here the immuneACCESS table is served through TCRdb, limited to in-frame sequences with V and J called. Missing clones are a known gap in these copies; in checked studies unresolved V genes cover under half, and the rest lacks a known reason. V and J calls and clone size are copied from that table; D and trimming were computed from the DNA. In all, the sample holds some 2,000,000 clones, and 85% to 95% of those were seen once. The ten largest clones add up to 0.13% of the sample.

In this chain, TRBV30 is recombined with TRBJ1-1; TRBD1 could be the D gene, as 5 bases match. The sequence was collected from a young man in good health. Sequencing was performed on naive CD4+ T cells sorted from blood. The intended sense of this specimen's cell subset or site label: CD45RA+ positively selected. The nucleotide sequence reads TGTGCCTGGAAGGGGTGGCCGGGGCCTGAAGCTTTCTTT. Translated, it reads CAWKGWPGPEAFF.